The source of this T cell receptor (beta chain) is a study of CD8 T cells in ankylosing spondylitis. The CDR3 consists of 15 residues. The germline V and J ends were trimmed by 4 bases and 5 bases, with 17 bases remaining between them. From germline, CDR1 is SNHLY and CDR2 FYNNEI. In TCRdb, the 5' RACE reads were re-called with MiXCR into one record per CDR3 protein. This sample has some 120,000 distinct CDR3 sequences, with approximately 13% found just once. The genes are TRBV2 and TRBJ2-5; D call uncertain. Sequences were obtained from blood, either unsorted or a sorted T cell fraction (not recorded which). The TCR comes from a female donor with ankylosing spondylitis or in good health (not recorded which). This CDR3 is CASSGAGHLGETQYF. As DNA, the CDR3 is TGTGCCAGCAGTGGGGCCGGCCACCTTGGGGAGACCCAGTACTTC.